One sample yielded the 13 T cell receptor beta chains listed below, sequenced in a study of T-cell reconstitution after alpha-beta-depleted transplantation in children. Unique molecular identifiers featured in how the TCRbeta library was prepared. TCRdb re-analysed the PCR reads in MiXCR, keeping a single row per CDR3 protein. The table lists about 610,000 distinct CDR3 sequences, 8% to 11% of them singletons. Material: PBMCs from the stem cell graft donor, obtained from the stem cell graft. The receptors originated from a human donor who donated a stem cell graft to a child with acute myeloid leukemia.

The chain links TRBV20-1 to TRBJ1-5; no firm D call. The V end was cut by 6 bases, the J end by 4 bases, with 10 bases between. The CDR3 loop spans 12 amino acids. Germline values: CDR1 DFQATT, CDR2 SNEGSKA (reference sequence). In DNA, the CDR3 is TGCAGTGCCCTGACACTGAATCAGCCCCAGCATTTT. Translating gives CSALTLNQPQHF.

This clonotype was counted only a few times. The chain uses TRBV11-1 and TRBJ2-1; 12 bases line up with TRBD2. Germline lookup yields CDR1 SGHAT and CDR2 FQDESV (reference sequence). The CDR3 loop spans 16 amino acids. With 5 bases clipped from V and 8 bases from J, the junction kept 10 bases outside the gene matches. The CDR3 loop reads CASSPVTSGRIDEQFF. The CDR3 DNA reads TGTGCCAGCAGCCCCGTCACTAGCGGGAGGATCGATGAGCAGTTCTTC.

This clonotype was seen many times. CDR3 in DNA: TGTGCCATCAGTGAAATTAGAGGGGGGGCAGATACGCAGTATTTT. Its translation is CAISEIRGGADTQYF. V usage is TRBV10-3 and J usage is TRBJ2-3, with D possibly TRBD2 on 7 matching bases. Germline V gene data show CDR1 as ENHRY and CDR2 as SYGVKD. The V and J ends lost 3 bases and 4 bases respectively, with 14 bases between them. This CDR3 contains 15 residues.

This chain connects TRBV24-1 to TRBJ2-1; 14 bases line up with TRBD2. V gave up 1 base and J gave up 12 bases; unmatched junction bases: 7. This CDR3 comprises 16 residues. Germline assignment: CDR1 KGHDR and CDR2 SFDVKD. Here the CDR3 DNA reads TGTGCCACCAGTGATTTAGGGACTAGCGGGGGAGTTGTGCAGTTCTTC. Translating it yields CATSDLGTSGGVVQFF.

This chain links TRBV6-1 with TRBJ2-3, with D possibly matching TRBD1 (5 bases). The CDR3 covers 16 residues. V lost 6 bases to trimming and J lost 0 bases, with 16 bases between them. Germline values: CDR1 MNHNS, CDR2 SASEGT. In DNA form, the CDR3 reads TGTGCCAGCAGGTCCCAGCAGGGCTCTAGCACAGATACGCAGTATTTT. Its protein product is CASRSQQGSSTDTQYF.

In its sample, this clonotype was seen a few times. This rearrangement joins TRBV6-2 or TRBV6-3 to TRBJ2-1, with D maybe TRBD2 (6 bases). Looked up from germline, CDR1 is MNHEY and CDR2 is SVGEGT. V was cut by 8 bases and J by 6 bases, with 17 bases left in between. CDR3 length: 14 residues. CDR3 protein: CASGDLARFNEQFF. The CDR3 nucleotides are TGTGCCAGCGGGGACTTAGCGAGGTTCAATGAGCAGTTCTTC.

This clonotype was recorded a few times. The gene calls are TRBV5-1 and TRBJ2-2; D is unresolved. Germline CDR1 SGHRS, CDR2 YFSETQ. The CDR3 covers 14 residues. V was clipped by 1 base and J by 7 bases, with 11 bases between them. For the CDR3, the DNA is TGCGCCAGCAGCTTGTCCCCGGTCGGCGGGGAGCTGTTTTTT. It specifies CASSLSPVGGELFF.

This clonotype was observed a few times. The chain combines TRBV20-1 with TRBJ2-7, with TRBD2 matching 7 bases. CDR3 length equals 14 residues. Germline V gives CDR1 DFQATT, CDR2 SNEGSKA (reference sequence). With 4 bases clipped from V and 7 bases from J, the junction kept 13 bases outside the gene matches. Here the CDR3 reads CSATPEGLGYEQYF. The CDR3 DNA is TGCAGTGCTACCCCCGAAGGACTAGGGTATGAGCAGTACTTC.

The V call is TRBV6-1, the J call TRBJ2-5, with a possible D match to TRBD2 (5 bases). The germline V gene encodes CDR1 MNHNS and CDR2 SASEGT. The V and J ends lost 10 bases and 9 bases respectively, with 24 bases between them. The CDR3 runs 14 residues. The CDR3 reads CATLREGSTLPQYF. Written as DNA, the CDR3 is TGTGCCACCTTACGAGAGGGAAGTACCCTGCCCCAGTACTTC.

This clonotype showed up just a few times. The chain is built from TRBV11-2 and TRBJ2-1; 10 positions agree with TRBD2. Germline assignment: CDR1 SGHAT and CDR2 FQNNGV. The CDR3 runs to 15 residues. V was clipped by 6 bases and J by 6 bases; unmatched bases: 8. CDR3 residues: CASRLTSGALNEQFF. CDR3 sequence (DNA): TGTGCCAGCAGACTCACTAGCGGGGCCCTCAATGAGCAGTTCTTC.

V is TRBV6-2 or TRBV6-3 and J is TRBJ2-2; 10 bases align to TRBD2. CDR1 and CDR2 from the germline V gene are MNHEY and SVGEGT. This CDR3 has 15 amino acids. V was clipped by 2 bases and J by 6 bases; unmatched bases: 3. CDR3 sequence: CASSYSGRAAGELFF. The CDR3, as DNA: TGTGCCAGCAGTTACAGCGGGAGGGCCGCCGGGGAGCTGTTTTTT.

This clonotype has only a few counts. The genes are TRBV11-3 and TRBJ2-7, with D hard to call. Trimming removed 1 base at V and 6 bases at J, with 10 bases between. The CDR3 runs to 13 residues. Germline loops: CDR1 SGHNT, CDR2 YENEEA. The CDR3 loop reads CASSLGPSAEQYF. CDR3 coding DNA: TGTGCCAGCAGCTTAGGACCGTCCGCCGAGCAGTACTTC. Combining the CDR3 with reference TRBV11-3 and TRBJ2-7 gives the whole variable domain EAGVVQSPRYKIIEKKQPVAFWCNPISGHNTLYWYLQNLGQGPELLIRYENEEAVDDSQLPKDRFSAERLKGVDSTLKIQPAELGDSAVYLCASSLGPSAEQYFGPGTRLTVT.

In this sample, this clonotype turned up a few times. This sequence joins TRBV25-1 and TRBJ2-5; 9 bases agree with TRBD2. This CDR3 is 17 amino acids long. V lost 1 base and J lost 5; bases outside the gene matches: 11. CDR1 is MGHDK, CDR2 SYGVNS, per germline. The CDR3 nucleotides are TGTGCCAGCAGTGAATCCGCGAACGCGGGAGGGTTGGAGACCCAGTACTTC. Encoded protein: CASSESANAGGLETQYF.